This TCR beta chain was found in a study of CD8 T cell repertoires and HIV-1 epitope variants. For the study at large: Tested: three Gag epitope families, Nef HW9 and YT9. 1M T cells were kept uncultured as a baseline.

As regards this clone: The antigen is not known.

Libraries were prepared by immunoSEQ multiplex PCR; TCRdb keeps only in-frame clonotypes and omits some of them. Altogether just over 2,500 clones are present, approximately 70% being singletons, with the ten largest covering roughly two fifths. V shed 5 bases, J shed 6 bases, and the junction held 10 bases outside the gene matches. CDR3 size: 15 residues. CDR1 is SGHTA and CDR2 is FQGNSA in the germline V gene. The sequence was collected from a male donor with HIV. The chain combines TRBV7-2 with TRBJ2-4; 7 bases line up with TRBD1. Sample: cultured CD8+ T cells derived from PBMCs. The CDR3 DNA reads TGTGCCAGCAGCCAAATTACAGGGGCCGGAAACATTCAGTACTTC. Amino acid sequence: CASSQITGAGNIQYF.